The 2 T cell receptor beta chains below come from one sample, sequenced in a study of tumor and adjacent non-tumor tissue in lung cancer (dated by TCRdb to 2017 to 2018). RNA was extracted from bulk unsorted tissue and checked for quality with a NanoDrop ND-1000 and an Agilent 2100. The library was obtained by multiplex PCR. The instrument given in TCRdb is Illumina HiSeq 2500. Following protocols modified from ARM-PCR, the researchers constructed TCRbeta libraries through three rounds of nested PCR with primers (Table S4). Using fastp trimming at Q25 and MiXCR clonotype assembly, TCRdb reanalyzed the public sequencing data and kept in-frame beta chains. Entries are consolidated by CDR3 protein sequence, retaining the most common genes and DNA. This sample gives approximately 150,000 distinct CDR3 sequences in total; roughly 70% of them show up just once. Jointly, the top ten make up 15% to 20% of the sample.

The sequenced sample was lung tumor tissue. These receptor sequences come from a man aged 55-75 years with small cell lung cancer.

Note on this clonotype: A clone one base away is much larger, so this may be a read error. V usage is TRBV6-1 and J usage is TRBJ2-3, with D possibly TRBD2 on 6 matching bases. Trimming took 8 bases from V and 6 from J, leaving 15 bases between them. This CDR3 contains 13 residues. Germline V gene data show CDR1 as MNHNS and CDR2 as SASEGT. CDR3 sequence: CASGEVRFDTQYF. The CDR3, as DNA: TGTGCCAGCGGGGAGGTTCGCTTTGATACGCAGTATTTT.

About this clonotype itself: A much larger clone differs from this one at a single base, so this may be a read error. V gene TRBV6-1 combines with J gene TRBJ2-3; 9 bases are a match to TRBD2. The CDR3 spans 17 residues. Germline CDR1 is MNHNS and CDR2 is SASEGT. CDR3 DNA sequence: TGTGCCAGCAGCCCCCTTTACCGACTAGCGGTGGGAGATACGCTGTATTTT. It is translated as CASSPLYRLAVGDTLYF.